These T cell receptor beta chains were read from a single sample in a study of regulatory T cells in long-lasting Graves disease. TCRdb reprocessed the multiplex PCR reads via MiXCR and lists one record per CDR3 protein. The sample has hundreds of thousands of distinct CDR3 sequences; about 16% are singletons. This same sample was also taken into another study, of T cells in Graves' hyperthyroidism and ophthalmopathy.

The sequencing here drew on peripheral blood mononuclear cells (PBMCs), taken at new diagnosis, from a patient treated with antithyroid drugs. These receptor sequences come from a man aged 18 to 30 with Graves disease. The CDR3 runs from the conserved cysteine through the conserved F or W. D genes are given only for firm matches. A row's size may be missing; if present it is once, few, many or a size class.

TGTGCCAGCAGCCAAGAACTAGCTTCCGATACGCAGTATTTT	CASSQELASDTQYF	TRBV3-1	many	TRBJ2-3	-
TGCGCCAGCAGCCGAACAGGGAGTAATGAGCAGTTCTTC	CASSRTGSNEQFF	TRBV5-1	many	TRBJ2-1	-
TGTGCCAGCACCTTCCGGGACAGGGATGAAAAACTGTTTTTT	CASTFRDRDEKLFF	TRBV12-3/TRBV12-4	many	TRBJ1-4	TRBD1
TGTGCTAGTGGTTTCTCCGGGACGGATGCCTCTGGAAACACCATATATTTT	CASGFSGTDASGNTIYF	TRBV12-5	once	TRBJ1-3	-
TGTGCCAGCAGTGAAAGGGATGTTGTTGACGGCTACACCTTC	CASSERDVVDGYTF	TRBV6-2/TRBV6-3	many	TRBJ1-2	-
TGTGCCAGCAGCGCGGGAGGGACAGGGGGTGGCTGGGAGACCCAGTACTTC	CASSAGGTGGGWETQYF	TRBV9	few	TRBJ2-5	TRBD1
TGTGCCAGCAGCTTAGTGACGGGAGTGGTGAGAAATGAGCAGTTCTTC	CASSLVTGVVRNEQFF	TRBV7-9	-	TRBJ2-1	-
TGTGCCAGCAGTTTACTTCCGGGACAGGGGCTTTACGAGCAGTACTTC	CASSLLPGQGLYEQYF	TRBV28	many	TRBJ2-7	TRBD1
TGTGCCAGCAGTGGATACACCGGGACTAGAGTTGATACGCAGTATTTT	CASSGYTGTRVDTQYF	TRBV6-2/TRBV6-3	many	TRBJ2-3	TRBD2
TGCAGTGCTAGAGATATGCGGGAAAGCCTCGAGCAGTACTTC	CSARDMRESLEQYF	TRBV20-1	many	TRBJ2-7	-
TGTGCCACCAGTGTTGGCGGGACAGGGGGCTACAATGAGCAGTTCTTC	CATSVGGTGGYNEQFF	TRBV24-1	many	TRBJ2-1	TRBD1
TGTGCCAGCAGCCAAGGAAACAGGATTAACTATGGCTACACCTTC	CASSQGNRINYGYTF	TRBV3-1	many	TRBJ1-2	-
TGCGCCAGCAGCGGGGGTTTTAGGGGACTTCTAGTACAAGAGACCCAGTACTTC	CASSGGFRGLLVQETQYF	TRBV5-1	-	TRBJ2-5	-
TGTGCCACCAGCAGGTCCATGAACACTGAAGCTTTCTTT	CATSRSMNTEAFF	TRBV15	-	TRBJ1-1	-
TGTGCCAGCAGCCAAGGAGCGGGAGGGCCCAATGAGCAGTTCTTC	CASSQGAGGPNEQFF	TRBV28	-	TRBJ2-1	TRBD2
TGTGCCATCAGTTCCGGGACTTTATTCTCCTACGAGCAGTACTTC	CAISSGTLFSYEQYF	TRBV10-3	few	TRBJ2-7	-
TGTGCCACCAGTGAAGCAACAGGGTATCCCGGGGAGCTGTTTTTT	CATSEATGYPGELFF	TRBV24-1	-	TRBJ2-2	-
TGTGCCAGCCTACACGGCCCTGGAATTGCCGGGGAGCTGTTTTTT	CASLHGPGIAGELFF	TRBV6-1	few	TRBJ2-2	-
TGCAGTGCTAGAGAGATGGACAGGGGGATGTTCGCAGATACGCAGTATTTT	CSAREMDRGMFADTQYF	TRBV20-1	many	TRBJ2-3	TRBD1
TGCAGTGCAAAGCGCGTCGACGAGCAGTACTTC	CSAKRVDEQYF	TRBV20-1	-	TRBJ2-7	-
TGTGCCAGCTCACCCCCCGGGGGACAGGCGAACACCGGGGAGCTGTTTTTT	CASSPPGGQANTGELFF	TRBV18	many	TRBJ2-2	TRBD1
TGTGCCAGCAGTCCCCAGGGGTTTGGGGATCAGCCCCAGCATTTT	CASSPQGFGDQPQHF	TRBV28	few	TRBJ1-5	-
TGTGCCAGCAGTTTACCCCAGGGTCTTAACACTGAAGCTTTCTTT	CASSLPQGLNTEAFF	TRBV28	-	TRBJ1-1	-
TGCAGTGCTTCTCGGGGGATCCCTCAAGAGACCCAGTACTTC	CSASRGIPQETQYF	TRBV20-1	many	TRBJ2-5	-
TGCAGCGGTAGGATTTCGCTAGCGGGTTATGCAGATACGCAGTATTTT	CSGRISLAGYADTQYF	TRBV29-1	-	TRBJ2-3	TRBD2
TGCGCCAGCAGATTCCGATTACAGATAGGACAGCCCGATAGCACTGAAGCTTTCTTT	CASRFRLQIGQPDSTEAFF	TRBV5-1	many	TRBJ1-1	-
TGTGCCAGCTCCTCATCTAGGGGTTTAACCTACAATGAGCAGTTCTTC	CASSSSRGLTYNEQFF	TRBV18	-	TRBJ2-1	-
TGTGCCAGCAGCTTAGGTTCAGCGGGAGGTCAAGGGGAGCAGTTCTTC	CASSLGSAGGQGEQFF	TRBV7-2	-	TRBJ2-1	TRBD2
TGTGCCAGCAGTGAAAGACTAGCGGGAGACGGTACGCAGTATTTT	CASSERLAGDGTQYF	TRBV6-2/TRBV6-3	many	TRBJ2-3	TRBD2
TGTGCCAGCAGCTTATCGCTAGTGGCAACCTACGAGCAGTACTTC	CASSLSLVATYEQYF	TRBV7-9	-	TRBJ2-7	-
TGTGCCAGCAGCCCTATGCGGAGCACAGATACGCAGTATTTT	CASSPMRSTDTQYF	TRBV4-2	few	TRBJ2-3	-
TGCGCCAGCAGCCAAGTCACTAGCGGGTCCTACGAGCAGTACTTC	CASSQVTSGSYEQYF	TRBV4-1	-	TRBJ2-7	TRBD2
TGTGCCAGCAGTTACATCAGATTAGGGCTAGCGGGATTCGATGAGCAGTTCTTC	CASSYIRLGLAGFDEQFF	TRBV6-2/TRBV6-3	many	TRBJ2-1	TRBD2
TGCGCCAGCAGCTTTGACGGAAAAGAGACCCAGTACTTC	CASSFDGKETQYF	TRBV5-1	few	TRBJ2-5	-
TGTGCCAGCAGTTCTTTCTCCCGACCCAGCGACTCCTACGAGCAGTACTTC	CASSSFSRPSDSYEQYF	TRBV6-5	many	TRBJ2-7	-
TGCGCCAGCAGCCAAGATAGGGCCTACAATGAGCAGTTCTTC	CASSQDRAYNEQFF	TRBV5-1	many	TRBJ2-1	-
TGTGCCAGCTTCCCGGGACAGGGTACCTACAATGAGCAGTTCTTC	CASFPGQGTYNEQFF	TRBV5-4	-	TRBJ2-1	TRBD1
TGTGCCAGCTCACCCCGGCGGGGGCACGGAAAGCCCCAGCATTTT	CASSPRRGHGKPQHF	TRBV18	-	TRBJ1-5	-
TGTGCCAGCAGTTACTTAGGGGCCGAGGGAGATACGCAGTATTTT	CASSYLGAEGDTQYF	TRBV28	many	TRBJ2-3	-
TGTGCCATCAGTATCAGGACAGGGATGAACTACGAGCAGTACTTC	CAISIRTGMNYEQYF	TRBV10-3	many	TRBJ2-7	TRBD1
TGTGCCAGCAGTTTTATGGGGGGTTTCCCTGAAAAACTGTTTTTT	CASSFMGGFPEKLFF	TRBV28	-	TRBJ1-4	-
TGTGCCAGCAGTTTCCTTGGACTAGCGGGAGTCCACGAGCAGTACTTC	CASSFLGLAGVHEQYF	TRBV28	-	TRBJ2-7	TRBD2
TGTGCCAGCAGCGTAGGGGGACTAGCTACCTACGAGCAGTACTTC	CASSVGGLATYEQYF	TRBV3-1	many	TRBJ2-7	TRBD2
TGCAGTGCTAGAGATCAAGGGACCGGGACTAGCGGGAGTCTCGATGAGCAGTTCTTC	CSARDQGTGTSGSLDEQFF	TRBV20-1	-	TRBJ2-1	TRBD2
TGCAGCGTTGCATTGCGGGAGGGCCACCGACAGACCCAGTACTTC	CSVALREGHRQTQYF	TRBV29-1	many	TRBJ2-5	TRBD2
TGTGCCAGCAGCCCTCTCAGCGGGAGAGACAATGAGCAGTTCTTC	CASSPLSGRDNEQFF	TRBV7-3	few	TRBJ2-1	TRBD2
TGTGCCAGCAGTGGGGGACGCATACCTGAAGCTTTCTTT	CASSGGRIPEAFF	TRBV9	-	TRBJ1-1	-
TGTGCCAGCAGTGAAGAACGGGAGAAAGATACGCAGTATTTT	CASSEEREKDTQYF	TRBV2	many	TRBJ2-3	-
TGCGCCAGCAGTGAAGGGACAGCAAGCACAGATACGCAGTATTTT	CASSEGTASTDTQYF	TRBV10-1	-	TRBJ2-3	TRBD1
TGTGCCAGCAGCTTACGACGGACTCAAGAGACCCAGTACTTC	CASSLRRTQETQYF	TRBV7-8	many	TRBJ2-5	-
TGTGCCAGCAGCCAAGATACGCGGGGGTGGGGGCAGTTCTTC	CASSQDTRGWGQFF	TRBV4-2	-	TRBJ2-1	TRBD2
TGCGCCAGCAGCTTGGAACGAGGGGAAGACGAGCAGTACTTC	CASSLERGEDEQYF	TRBV5-1	many	TRBJ2-7	-